The T cell receptor beta chain described here comes from a study of T cell responses to AZD1222 COVID-19 vaccine. This clone appeared once. Its cognate antigen is unknown. Produced via immunoSEQ multiplex PCR; TCRdb's table is partial and in-frame only. This sample has 180,000 or so clones, with approximately 89% found just once. Both about-4-week and about-12-week second-dose recipients were combined. V gave up 2 bases and J gave up 3 bases; unmatched junction bases: 15. CDR1 is SGDLS, CDR2 YYNGEE, per germline. The CDR3 extends over 18 amino acids. General study points: Donors were chiefly white British, with a greater number of females, and clonal diversity was perhaps underestimated. Spike-wide coverage was observed for vaccine-associated CD4 TCRs, with dominant responses at 160-218 and 743-854. Spike-specific TCR breadth and depth went up after people got two AZD1222 doses.

This TCR came from an adult who received the AZD1222 COVID-19 vaccine. J is TRBJ1-2 and V is TRBV9; 8 positions agree with TRBD1. The source was peripheral blood, collected 28 days after the second AZD1222 dose. The CDR3 coding sequence is TGTGCCAGCAGCGTCAGTCCGGGACAGGACTACAATGACTATGGCTACACCTTC. Translated: CASSVSPGQDYNDYGYTF.